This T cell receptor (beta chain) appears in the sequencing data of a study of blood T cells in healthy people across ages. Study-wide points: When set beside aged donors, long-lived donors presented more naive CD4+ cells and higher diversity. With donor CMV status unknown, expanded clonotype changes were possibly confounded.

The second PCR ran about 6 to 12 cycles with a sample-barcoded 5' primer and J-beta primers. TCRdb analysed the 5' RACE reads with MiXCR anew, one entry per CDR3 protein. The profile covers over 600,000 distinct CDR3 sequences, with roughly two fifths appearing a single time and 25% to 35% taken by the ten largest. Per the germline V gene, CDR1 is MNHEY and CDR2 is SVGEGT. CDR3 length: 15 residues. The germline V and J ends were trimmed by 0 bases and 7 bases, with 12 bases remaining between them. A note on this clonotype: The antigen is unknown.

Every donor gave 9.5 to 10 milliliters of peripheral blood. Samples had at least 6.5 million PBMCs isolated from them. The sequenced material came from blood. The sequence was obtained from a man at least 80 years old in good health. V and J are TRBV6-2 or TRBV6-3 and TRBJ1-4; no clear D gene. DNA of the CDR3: TGTGCCAGCAGTTACTCGAGCCTCCGGGGTGAAAAACTGTTTTTT. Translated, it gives CASSYSSLRGEKLFF.